This TCR beta chain was retrieved from a study of spatial heterogeneity in lung cancer. General study findings and limits: The appearance of ubiquitous expanded tumor TCRs in blood was greater at resection than follow-up.

Each molecule of TCR cDNA was tagged with one unique molecular identifier. TCRdb processed the 5' RACE reads anew with MiXCR; each CDR3 protein has one entry. This sample has 49,000 or so distinct CDR3 sequences, with about 12% found just once. Time point defined: sample taken at primary tumor resection. Researchers sequenced whole RNA taken from tumor, nontumor lung or frozen PBMC without sorting. More than 70 TRACERx patients with early, untreated non-small cell lung cancer donated samples. The sample holds a few counts of this clonotype. Its antigen is undetermined. The sample here was PBMCs, taken at surgery. The sequence was obtained from a female donor with early-stage non-small cell lung cancer.

The CDR3 nucleotides are TGTGCCAGCAGCTTAGGCAGGCTTAATTCACCCCTCCACTTT. This codes for CASSLGRLNSPLHF. This sequence joins TRBV7-9 and TRBJ1-6; D is unclear. The germline gives CDR1 SEHNR, CDR2 FQNEAQ (reference sequence). Between the trimmed V and J ends, which lost 1 base and 6 bases, there was a span of 7 bases. The CDR3 is 14 residues long.